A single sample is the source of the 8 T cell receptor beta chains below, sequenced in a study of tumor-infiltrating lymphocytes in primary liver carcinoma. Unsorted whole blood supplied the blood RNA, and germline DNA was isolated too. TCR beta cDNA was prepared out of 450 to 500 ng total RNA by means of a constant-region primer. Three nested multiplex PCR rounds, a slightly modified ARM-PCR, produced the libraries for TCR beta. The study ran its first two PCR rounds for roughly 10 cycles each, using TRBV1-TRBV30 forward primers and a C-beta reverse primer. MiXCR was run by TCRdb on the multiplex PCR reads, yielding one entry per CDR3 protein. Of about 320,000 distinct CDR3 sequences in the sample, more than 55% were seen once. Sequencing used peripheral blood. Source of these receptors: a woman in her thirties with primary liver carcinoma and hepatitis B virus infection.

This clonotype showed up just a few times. CDR3 in DNA: TGTGCCAGCAGCTTAGATTTGGGGGACTCTGGCTACACCTTC. Its protein product is CASSLDLGDSGYTF. V usage is TRBV7-8 and J usage is TRBJ1-2, with D tentatively TRBD1 (5 bases). The V end was cut by 1 base, the J end by 7 bases, with 13 bases between. The V gene's germline CDR1 is SGHVS and CDR2 FQNEAQ. The CDR3 is 14 residues long.

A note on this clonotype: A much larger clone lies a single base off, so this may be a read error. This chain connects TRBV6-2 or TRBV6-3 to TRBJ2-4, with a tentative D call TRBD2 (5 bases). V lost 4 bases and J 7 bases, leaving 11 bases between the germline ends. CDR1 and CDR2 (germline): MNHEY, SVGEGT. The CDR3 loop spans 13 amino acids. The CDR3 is CASSCSGGNIQYF. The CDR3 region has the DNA TGTGCCAGCAGTTGCAGCGGCGGGAACATTCAGTACTTC.

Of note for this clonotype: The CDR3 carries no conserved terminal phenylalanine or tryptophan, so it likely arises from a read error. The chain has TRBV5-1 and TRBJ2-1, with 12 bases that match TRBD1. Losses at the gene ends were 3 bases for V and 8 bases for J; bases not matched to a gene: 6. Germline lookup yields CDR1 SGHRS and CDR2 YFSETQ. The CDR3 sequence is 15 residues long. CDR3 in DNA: TGCGCCAGCAGCTGGGGCCGGGACAGGGGGCATGAGCAGTTCTCC. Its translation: CASSWGRDRGHEQFS.

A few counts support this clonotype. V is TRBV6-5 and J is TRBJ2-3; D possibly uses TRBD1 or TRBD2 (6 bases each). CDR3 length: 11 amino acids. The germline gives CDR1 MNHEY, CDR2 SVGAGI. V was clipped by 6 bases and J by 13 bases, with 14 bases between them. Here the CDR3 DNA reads TGTGCCAGCAGGGACGGGGGCGAGGAGTATTTT. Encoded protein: CASRDGGEEYF.

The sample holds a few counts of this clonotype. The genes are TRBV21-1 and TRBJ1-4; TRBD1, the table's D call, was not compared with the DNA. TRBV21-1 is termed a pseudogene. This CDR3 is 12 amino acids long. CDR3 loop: CASSETGQGAFF. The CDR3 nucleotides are TGTGCCAGCAGCGAAACGGGACAGGGGGCGTTTTTT.

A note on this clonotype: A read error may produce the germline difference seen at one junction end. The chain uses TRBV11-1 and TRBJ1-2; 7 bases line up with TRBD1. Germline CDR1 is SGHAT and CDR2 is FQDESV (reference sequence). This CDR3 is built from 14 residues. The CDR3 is CASSAQTGNYGYVF. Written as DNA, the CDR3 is TGTGCCAGCAGCGCTCAGACAGGGAACTATGGCTACGTCTTC.

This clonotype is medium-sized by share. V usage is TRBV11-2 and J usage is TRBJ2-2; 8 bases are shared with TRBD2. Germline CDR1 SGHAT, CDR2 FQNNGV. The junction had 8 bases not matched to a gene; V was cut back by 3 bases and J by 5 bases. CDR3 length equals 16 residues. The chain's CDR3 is CASSFTAGVRTGELFF. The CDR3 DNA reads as TGTGCCAGCAGCTTTACAGCGGGAGTTAGGACCGGGGAGCTGTTTTTT.

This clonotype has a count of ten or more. CDR3 DNA sequence: TGCAGCGTTGAAGGAGGGAACACAGATACGCAGTATTTT. Protein product: CSVEGGNTDTQYF. The chain employs TRBV29-1 and TRBJ2-3, with a tentative D call TRBD2 (5 bases). Trimming took off 1 base at V and 2 bases at J, with 7 bases between the two ends. The CDR3 contains 13 residues. CDR1 SQVTM and CDR2 ANQGSEA come from the germline V gene.